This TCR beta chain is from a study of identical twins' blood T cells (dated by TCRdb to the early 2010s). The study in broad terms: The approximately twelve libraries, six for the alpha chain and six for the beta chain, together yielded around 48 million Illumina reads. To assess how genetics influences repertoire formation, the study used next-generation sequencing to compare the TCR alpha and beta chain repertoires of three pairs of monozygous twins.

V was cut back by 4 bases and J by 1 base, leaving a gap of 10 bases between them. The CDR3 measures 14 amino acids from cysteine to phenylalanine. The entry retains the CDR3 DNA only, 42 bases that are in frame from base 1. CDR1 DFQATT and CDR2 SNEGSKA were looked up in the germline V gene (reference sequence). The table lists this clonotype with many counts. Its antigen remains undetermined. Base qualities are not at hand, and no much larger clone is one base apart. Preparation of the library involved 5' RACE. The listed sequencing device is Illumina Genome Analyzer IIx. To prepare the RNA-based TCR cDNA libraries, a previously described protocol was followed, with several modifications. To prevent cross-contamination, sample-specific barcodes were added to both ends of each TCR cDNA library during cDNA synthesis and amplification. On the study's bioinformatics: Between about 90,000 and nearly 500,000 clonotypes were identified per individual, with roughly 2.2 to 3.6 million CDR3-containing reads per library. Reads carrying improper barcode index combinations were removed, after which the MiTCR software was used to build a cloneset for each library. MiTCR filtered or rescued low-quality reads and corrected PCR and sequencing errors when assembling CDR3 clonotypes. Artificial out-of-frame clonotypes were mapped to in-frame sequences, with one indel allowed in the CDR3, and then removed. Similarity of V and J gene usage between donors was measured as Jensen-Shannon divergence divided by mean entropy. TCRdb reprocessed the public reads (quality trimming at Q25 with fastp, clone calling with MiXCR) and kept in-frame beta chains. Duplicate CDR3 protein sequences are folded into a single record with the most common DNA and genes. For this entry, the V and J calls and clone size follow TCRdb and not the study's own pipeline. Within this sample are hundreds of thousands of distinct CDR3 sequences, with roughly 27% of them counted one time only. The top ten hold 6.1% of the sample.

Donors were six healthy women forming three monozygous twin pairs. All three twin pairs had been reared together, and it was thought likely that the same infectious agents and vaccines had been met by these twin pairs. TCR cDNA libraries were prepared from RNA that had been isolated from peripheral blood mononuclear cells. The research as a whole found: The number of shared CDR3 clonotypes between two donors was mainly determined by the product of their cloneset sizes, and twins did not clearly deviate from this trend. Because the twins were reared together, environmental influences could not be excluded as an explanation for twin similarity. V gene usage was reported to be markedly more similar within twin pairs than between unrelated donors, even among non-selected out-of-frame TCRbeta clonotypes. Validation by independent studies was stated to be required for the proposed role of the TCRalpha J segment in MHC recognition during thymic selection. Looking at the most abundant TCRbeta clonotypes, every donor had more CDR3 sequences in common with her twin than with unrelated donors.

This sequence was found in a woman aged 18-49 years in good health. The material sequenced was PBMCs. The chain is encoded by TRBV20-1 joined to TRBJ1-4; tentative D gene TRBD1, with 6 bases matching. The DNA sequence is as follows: TGCAGTGCTAAGGGGGGCGTAACTAATGAAAAACTGTTTTTT. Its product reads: CSAKGGVTNEKLFF.